The 8 T cell receptor beta chains listed next were all sequenced from one sample in a study of radiotherapy plus CTLA-4 blockade in lung cancer. Method: immunoSEQ multiplex PCR; TCRdb's copy keeps in-frame clones and lacks some. The sample lists about 95,000 clones; roughly four fifths were seen once. Source: peripheral blood, taken from a patient treated with radiotherapy plus ipilimumab. The receptors originated from a human donor with non-small cell lung cancer who had stable disease on radiotherapy plus ipilimumab.

The chain couples TRBV19 to TRBJ1-5, with 7 nucleotides matching TRBD1. V gave up 7 bases and J gave up 7 bases; unmatched junction bases: 10. This CDR3 is 14 amino acids long. In germline, CDR1 is LNHDA, CDR2 SQIVND (reference sequence). The CDR3 loop is CASTRDRVTQPQHF. CDR3 sequence (DNA): TGTGCCAGTACCCGAGACAGGGTAACGCAGCCCCAGCATTTT.

V is TRBV9 and J is TRBJ1-3; 7 bases line up with TRBD1. The CDR3 is 14 amino acids. With V trimmed by 4 bases and J by 5 bases, 6 bases remained unmatched. Per the germline V gene, CDR1 is SGDLS and CDR2 is YYNGEE. CDR3 in amino acids: CASSSEDRRNTIYF. The CDR3 coding sequence is TGTGCCAGCAGCTCCGAGGACAGGCGAAACACCATATATTTT. Supplemented by reference TRBV9 and TRBJ1-3, the full variable domain reads DSGVTQTPKHLITATGQRVTLRCSPRSGDLSVYWYQQSLDQGLQFLIQYYNGEERAKGNILERFSAQQFPDLHSELNLSSLELGDSALYFCASSSEDRRNTIYFGEGSWLTVV.

The gene calls are TRBV5-7 and TRBJ2-5; D is possibly TRBD1 (5 bases). TRBV5-7 is an open reading frame whose function is uncertain. Trimming left V 4 bases short and J 5 bases short, with 18 bases between. The CDR3 spans 15 residues. In DNA form, the CDR3 reads TGTGCCAGCAGCCAATATACATCAGGGTGGGAGACCCAGTACTTC. Its translation: CASSQYTSGWETQYF.

This chain connects TRBV4-2 to TRBJ1-4; D might be TRBD1 (6 bases). This CDR3 is 15 amino acids long. Trimming took 3 bases from V and 8 from J, leaving 16 bases between them. In germline, CDR1 is LGHNA, CDR2 YNFKEQ. In nucleotides, the CDR3 is TGTGCCAGCAGCCAGGAATTCGGGGGGGGCGAAAAACTGTTTTTT. This encodes CASSQEFGGGEKLFF.

This clone was seen a handful of times. The chain has TRBV18 and TRBJ1-1, with a tentative D call TRBD1 (6 bases). This CDR3 is built from 16 residues. Between the trimmed V and J ends, which lost 0 bases and 4 bases, there was a span of 15 bases. Looked up from germline, CDR1 is KGHSH and CDR2 is LQKENI. In DNA form, the CDR3 reads TGTGCCAGCTCACCACCTCGCGGCAGGGGAGTCACTGAAGCTTTCTTT. Residues: CASSPPRGRGVTEAFF.

The chain couples TRBV7-3 to TRBJ2-5; TRBD1 aligns across 8 bases. The germline CDR1 and CDR2 sequences are SGHTA and FQGTGA. This CDR3 region has 15 residues. The J segment lost 0 bases and the V segment lost 5 bases, leaving 5 bases of the junction unmatched. CDR3 DNA: TGTGCCAGCAGCCAGACAGGGGATAACCAAGAGACCCAGTACTTC. This codes for CASSQTGDNQETQYF.

In its sample, this clone was seen once. The J gene is TRBJ1-5, the V gene TRBV6-5; no clear D gene. The V end was cut by 3 bases, the J end by 5 bases, with 8 bases between. Germline V CDR1 and CDR2: MNHEY, SVGAGI. This CDR3 is 13 amino acids long. The CDR3 region has the DNA TGTGCCAGCAGTTATCTACCACATCAGCCCCAGCATTTT. It translates to CASSYLPHQPQHF.

The chain couples TRBV6-1 to TRBJ1-2; D gene unclear. Per the germline V gene, CDR1 is MNHNS and CDR2 is SASEGT. V shed 2 bases and J shed 0 bases, with 10 bases lying between them. The CDR3 has 15 amino acids. This CDR3 is CASSENRATNYGYTF. CDR3 sequence (DNA): TGTGCCAGCAGTGAAAATAGGGCGACTAACTATGGCTACACCTTC.